Considering frequency, the clone carrying this TCR beta chain is medium-sized. TRB amplification used approximately 250 ng of peripheral blood genomic DNA. The V gene's germline CDR1 is DFQATT and CDR2 SNEGSKA (reference sequence). The CDR3 spans 14 residues. This specimen comes from a study of T cell clusters in autoimmune cytopenias. TRB was amplified by touch-down multiplex PCR, primer pools A and B combined. TCRdb re-called the multiplex PCR reads and shows each CDR3 protein once, DNA omitted. The table lists thousands of distinct CDR3 sequences. V is TRBV20-1 and J is TRBJ1-6; TCRdb calls TRBD1, which cannot be checked without DNA. The specimen sequenced was peripheral blood. This TCR was sampled from a human donor with an autoimmune cytopenia or autoimmune hepatitis (not recorded which). The CDR3 loop reads CSASEGAGNSPLHF.